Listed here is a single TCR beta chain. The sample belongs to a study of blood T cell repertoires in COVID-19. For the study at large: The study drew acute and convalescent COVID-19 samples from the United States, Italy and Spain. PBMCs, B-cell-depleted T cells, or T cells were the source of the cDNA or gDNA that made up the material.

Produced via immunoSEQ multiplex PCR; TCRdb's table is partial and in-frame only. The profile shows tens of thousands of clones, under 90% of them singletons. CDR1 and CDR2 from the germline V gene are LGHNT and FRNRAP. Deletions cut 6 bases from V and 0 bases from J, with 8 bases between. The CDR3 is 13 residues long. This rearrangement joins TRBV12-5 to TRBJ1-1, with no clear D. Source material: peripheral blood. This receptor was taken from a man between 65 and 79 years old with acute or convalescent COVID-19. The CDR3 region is CASGGELNTEAFF. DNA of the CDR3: TGTGCTAGTGGCGGGGAGTTGAACACTGAAGCTTTCTTT.